This T cell receptor (beta chain) was found in a study of T cells after yellow fever vaccination. TCRdb independently ran MiXCR on the 5' RACE reads; one entry per CDR3 protein. The sample has about 160,000 distinct CDR3 sequences, less than 9% seen once. Looked up from germline, CDR1 is SGHTA and CDR2 is FQGNSA. Deletions cut 3 bases from V and 2 bases from J, with 4 bases between. The CDR3 spans 13 residues. Findings and caveats of the study: Most primary-vaccination clones recurred post-booster (around 95% CD4, just over 85% CD8). Just a small share of clonotypes turned up in the CD4 compartment as well as the CD8 compartment.

This clonotype was seen ten or more times. Its antigen remains unidentified. This sequence joins TRBV7-2 and TRBJ2-2, with no clear D. The sample consisted of CD4+ T cells sorted from PBMCs, taken 5 to 6 days after the first yellow fever vaccination. The TCR originated in a man between 18 and 35 years old who received the YFV17D yellow fever vaccine. This CDR3 reads CASSFLNTGELFF. The CDR3 DNA is TGTGCCAGCAGCTTCCTAAACACCGGGGAGCTGTTTTTT.